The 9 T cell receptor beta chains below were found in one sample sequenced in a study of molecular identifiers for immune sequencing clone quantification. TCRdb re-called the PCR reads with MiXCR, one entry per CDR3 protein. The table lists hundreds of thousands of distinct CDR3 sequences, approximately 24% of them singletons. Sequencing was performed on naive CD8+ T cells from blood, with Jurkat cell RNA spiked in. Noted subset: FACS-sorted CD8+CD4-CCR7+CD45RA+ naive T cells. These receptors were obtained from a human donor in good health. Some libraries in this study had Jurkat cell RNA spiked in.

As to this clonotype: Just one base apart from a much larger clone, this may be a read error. The DNA of the CDR3 is TGTGCCAGCAGTTACTCGACTTTCGGTTCGAACACCGGGGAGCTGTTTTTT. Translation gives CASSYSTFGSNTGELFF. The chain recombines TRBV6-2 or TRBV6-3 with TRBJ2-2; D call uncertain. CDR3 size: 17 residues. Germline CDR1 and CDR2: MNHEY and SVGEGT. Trimming pared 0 bases from V and 0 bases from J, leaving 11 bases between.

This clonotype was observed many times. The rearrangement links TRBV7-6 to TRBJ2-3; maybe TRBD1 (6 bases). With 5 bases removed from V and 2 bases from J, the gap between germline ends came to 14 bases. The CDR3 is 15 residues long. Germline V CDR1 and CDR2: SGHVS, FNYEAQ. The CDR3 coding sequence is TGTGCCAGCAGCCTCATGGACAGCTACACAGATACGCAGTATTTT. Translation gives CASSLMDSYTDTQYF.

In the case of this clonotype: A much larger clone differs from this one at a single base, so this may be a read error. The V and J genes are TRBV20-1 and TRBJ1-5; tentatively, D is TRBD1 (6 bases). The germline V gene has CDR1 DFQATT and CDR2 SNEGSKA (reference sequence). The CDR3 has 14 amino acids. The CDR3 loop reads CSAKQGFGNQSQHF. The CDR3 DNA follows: TGCAGTGCTAAACAGGGTTTTGGCAATCAGTCCCAGCATTTT.

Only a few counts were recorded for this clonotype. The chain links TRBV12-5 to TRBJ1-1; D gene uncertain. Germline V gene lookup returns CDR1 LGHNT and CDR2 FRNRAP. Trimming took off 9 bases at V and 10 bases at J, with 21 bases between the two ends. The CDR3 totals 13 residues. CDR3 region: CASGSELSSVAFF. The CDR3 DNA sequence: TGTGCTAGCGGGTCCGAATTATCGAGTGTAGCTTTCTTT. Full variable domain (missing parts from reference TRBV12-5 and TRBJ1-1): DARVTQTPRHKVTEMGQEVTMRCQPILGHNTVFWYRQTMMQGLELLAYFRNRAPLDDSGMPKDRFSAEMPDATLATLKIQPSEPRDSAVYFCASGSELSSVAFFGQGTRLTVV.

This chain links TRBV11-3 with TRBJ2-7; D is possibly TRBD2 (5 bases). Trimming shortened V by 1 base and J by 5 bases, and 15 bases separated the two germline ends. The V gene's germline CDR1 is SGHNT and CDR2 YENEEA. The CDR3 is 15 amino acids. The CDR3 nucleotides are TGTGCCAGCAGCTTAGGCTCGGGAAACCAAAACGAGCAGTACTTC. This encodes CASSLGSGNQNEQYF.

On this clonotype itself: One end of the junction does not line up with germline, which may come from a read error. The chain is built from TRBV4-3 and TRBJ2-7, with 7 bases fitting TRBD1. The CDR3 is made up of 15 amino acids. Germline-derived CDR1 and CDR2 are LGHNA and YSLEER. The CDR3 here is CASSQDRGLAYGQYF. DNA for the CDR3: TGCGCCAGCAGCCAAGATAGGGGGCTGGCCTACGGGCAGTACTTC.

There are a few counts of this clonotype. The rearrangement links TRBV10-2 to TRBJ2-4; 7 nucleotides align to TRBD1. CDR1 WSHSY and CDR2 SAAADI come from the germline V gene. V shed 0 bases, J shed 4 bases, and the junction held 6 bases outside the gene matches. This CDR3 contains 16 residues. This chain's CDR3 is CASSESQGPAKNIQYF. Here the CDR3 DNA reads TGCGCCAGCAGTGAGTCACAGGGGCCGGCGAAAAACATTCAGTACTTC.

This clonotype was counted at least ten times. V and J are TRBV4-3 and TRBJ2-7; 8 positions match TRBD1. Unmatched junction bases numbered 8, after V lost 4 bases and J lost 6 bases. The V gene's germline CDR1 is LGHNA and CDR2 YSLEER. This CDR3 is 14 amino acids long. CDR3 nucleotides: TGCGCCAGCAGCCCCAGGGGGCTCTCCGGCGAGCAGTACTTC. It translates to CASSPRGLSGEQYF.

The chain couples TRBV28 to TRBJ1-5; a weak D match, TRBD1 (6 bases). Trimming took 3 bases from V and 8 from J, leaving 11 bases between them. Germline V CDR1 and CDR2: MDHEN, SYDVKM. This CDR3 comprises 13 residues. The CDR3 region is CASSFGGAKPQHF. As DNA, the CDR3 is TGTGCCAGCAGTTTTGGGGGGGCTAAGCCCCAGCATTTT.